The 11 T cell receptor beta chains given below trace back to one sample, sequenced in a study of blood T cell repertoires in COVID-19 (dated by TCRdb to about 2020). Receptor libraries were prepared by the immunoSEQ multiplex PCR assay. TCRdb took over this immuneACCESS table, retaining in-frame rearrangements with V and J assigned. Such tables are incomplete; in checked studies, under half of the missing clones stem from an unresolved V gene, and the remainder is unexplained. The table for this sample lists about 60,000 clones; over 80% of them were counted only once. The ten largest account for roughly 7.6% of the sample. The sequencing sample was made of peripheral blood. These TCRs come from a human donor with active COVID-19. The donor label of this sample is uncertain.

The chain is built from TRBV5-6 and TRBJ2-5; weak D call: TRBD1 (6 bases). The CDR3 length is 14 residues. Germline V gives CDR1 SGHDT, CDR2 YYEEEE. V was cut by 4 bases and J by 2 bases, with 12 bases left in between. CDR3 sequence: CASSPQGRQETQYF. CDR3 in DNA: TGTGCCAGCAGCCCACAGGGTAGGCAAGAGACCCAGTACTTC.

This chain uses TRBV21-1 with TRBJ2-7; the tabulated D call, TRBD1, remains unverified against the DNA. TRBV21-1 corresponds to a pseudogene. This CDR3 spans 13 amino acids. The DNA of the CDR3 is TGTGCCAGCAGCAAAGAAATAGGGGACGAGCAGTACTTC. The encoded protein is CASSKEIGDEQYF.

This clone was counted only a few times. The chain couples TRBV6-4 to TRBJ2-3, with 14 bases lining up with TRBD2. This CDR3 region has 17 residues. Germline assignment: CDR1 MRHNA and CDR2 SNTAGT. Germline trimming cut 3 bases from V and 1 base from J; bases unmatched to any gene: 3. The CDR3 loop is CASSEGTSGGGTDTQYF. CDR3 in DNA: TGTGCCAGCAGTGAGGGGACTAGCGGGGGAGGCACAGATACGCAGTATTTT.

CDR3: CASSLYPGDQETQYF. The DNA of the CDR3 is TGTGCCAGCAGTTTATACCCCGGGGACCAAGAGACCCAGTACTTC. The rearrangement uses TRBV27 and TRBJ2-5, with a possible D match to TRBD2 (5 bases). There are 15 residues in the CDR3. Per germline, CDR1 MNHEY and CDR2 SMNVEV (reference sequence). Trimming removed 1 base from V and 0 bases from J, with 9 bases in between.

This chain joins TRBV14 and TRBJ1-1; maybe TRBD1 (5 bases). V was pared by 0 bases and J by 11 bases, with 13 bases between. The CDR3 runs 13 residues. The germline V gene has CDR1 SGHDN and CDR2 FVKESK. CDR3 nucleotide sequence: TGTGCCAGCAGCCAAGATTTGGGGCAGTACGCTTTCTTT. It encodes CASSQDLGQYAFF.

The table lists this clone with a count of one. V is TRBV10-3 and J is TRBJ2-7, with 7 positions matching TRBD2. Germline CDR1 and CDR2: ENHRY and SYGVKD. V shed 11 bases, J shed 2 bases, and the junction held 6 bases outside the gene matches. The CDR3 covers 12 residues. This CDR3 is CAGGGSPYEQYF. The CDR3 region has the DNA TGTGCCGGGGGGGGGTCCCCCTACGAGCAGTACTTC.

V is TRBV5-4 and J is TRBJ1-3; D uncertain. Germline values: CDR1 SGHNT, CDR2 YYREEE (reference sequence). The CDR3 covers 15 residues. Between the trimmed V and J ends, which lost 0 bases and 0 bases, there was a span of 7 bases. The CDR3 DNA reads TGTGCCAGCAGCTTGGACGGGAGCTCTGGAAACACCATATATTTT. It yields the protein CASSLDGSSGNTIYF.

The rearrangement uses TRBV23-1 and TRBJ2-6, with a weak D call TRBD2 (5 bases). TRBV23-1 is annotated as an ORF whose role is uncertain. The CDR3 covers 16 residues. Trimming removed 6 bases from V and 0 bases from J, with 12 bases in between. CDR3 nucleotide sequence: TGCGCCAGCAGCCACAGAGGGAGCTCTGGGGCCAACGTCCTGACTTTC. Amino acids: CASSHRGSSGANVLTF.

The chain joins TRBV19 to TRBJ2-5; the D gene is possibly TRBD2 (6 bases). Germline-derived CDR1 and CDR2 are LNHDA and SQIVND (reference sequence). V lost 5 bases and J lost 4, with 20 bases in between. This CDR3 contains 16 residues. The CDR3 nucleotides are TGTGCCAGTAGTTCCCACCTAGCGCCCCAAGGAGAGACCCAGTACTTC. Encoded protein: CASSSHLAPQGETQYF.

The chain uses TRBV6-2 or TRBV6-3 and TRBJ1-5, with a weak D call TRBD1 (5 bases). Germline values: CDR1 MNHEY, CDR2 SVGEGT. The CDR3 is 15 amino acids. V dropped 6 bases and J dropped 5 bases, with 17 bases sitting between them. CDR3 in amino acids: CASSPWGGSDQPQHF. DNA of the CDR3: TGTGCCAGCAGCCCCTGGGGGGGGTCGGATCAGCCCCAGCATTTT.

This chain connects TRBV6-5 to TRBJ2-7; 11 bases match TRBD2. The ends lost 5 bases at V and 3 bases at J; junction bases unmatched: 3. The CDR3 runs to 14 residues. Germline V CDR1 and CDR2: MNHEY, SVGAGI. The CDR3: CASSPGTSGYEQYF. In DNA form, the CDR3 reads TGTGCCAGCAGTCCCGGGACTAGCGGCTACGAGCAGTACTTC.